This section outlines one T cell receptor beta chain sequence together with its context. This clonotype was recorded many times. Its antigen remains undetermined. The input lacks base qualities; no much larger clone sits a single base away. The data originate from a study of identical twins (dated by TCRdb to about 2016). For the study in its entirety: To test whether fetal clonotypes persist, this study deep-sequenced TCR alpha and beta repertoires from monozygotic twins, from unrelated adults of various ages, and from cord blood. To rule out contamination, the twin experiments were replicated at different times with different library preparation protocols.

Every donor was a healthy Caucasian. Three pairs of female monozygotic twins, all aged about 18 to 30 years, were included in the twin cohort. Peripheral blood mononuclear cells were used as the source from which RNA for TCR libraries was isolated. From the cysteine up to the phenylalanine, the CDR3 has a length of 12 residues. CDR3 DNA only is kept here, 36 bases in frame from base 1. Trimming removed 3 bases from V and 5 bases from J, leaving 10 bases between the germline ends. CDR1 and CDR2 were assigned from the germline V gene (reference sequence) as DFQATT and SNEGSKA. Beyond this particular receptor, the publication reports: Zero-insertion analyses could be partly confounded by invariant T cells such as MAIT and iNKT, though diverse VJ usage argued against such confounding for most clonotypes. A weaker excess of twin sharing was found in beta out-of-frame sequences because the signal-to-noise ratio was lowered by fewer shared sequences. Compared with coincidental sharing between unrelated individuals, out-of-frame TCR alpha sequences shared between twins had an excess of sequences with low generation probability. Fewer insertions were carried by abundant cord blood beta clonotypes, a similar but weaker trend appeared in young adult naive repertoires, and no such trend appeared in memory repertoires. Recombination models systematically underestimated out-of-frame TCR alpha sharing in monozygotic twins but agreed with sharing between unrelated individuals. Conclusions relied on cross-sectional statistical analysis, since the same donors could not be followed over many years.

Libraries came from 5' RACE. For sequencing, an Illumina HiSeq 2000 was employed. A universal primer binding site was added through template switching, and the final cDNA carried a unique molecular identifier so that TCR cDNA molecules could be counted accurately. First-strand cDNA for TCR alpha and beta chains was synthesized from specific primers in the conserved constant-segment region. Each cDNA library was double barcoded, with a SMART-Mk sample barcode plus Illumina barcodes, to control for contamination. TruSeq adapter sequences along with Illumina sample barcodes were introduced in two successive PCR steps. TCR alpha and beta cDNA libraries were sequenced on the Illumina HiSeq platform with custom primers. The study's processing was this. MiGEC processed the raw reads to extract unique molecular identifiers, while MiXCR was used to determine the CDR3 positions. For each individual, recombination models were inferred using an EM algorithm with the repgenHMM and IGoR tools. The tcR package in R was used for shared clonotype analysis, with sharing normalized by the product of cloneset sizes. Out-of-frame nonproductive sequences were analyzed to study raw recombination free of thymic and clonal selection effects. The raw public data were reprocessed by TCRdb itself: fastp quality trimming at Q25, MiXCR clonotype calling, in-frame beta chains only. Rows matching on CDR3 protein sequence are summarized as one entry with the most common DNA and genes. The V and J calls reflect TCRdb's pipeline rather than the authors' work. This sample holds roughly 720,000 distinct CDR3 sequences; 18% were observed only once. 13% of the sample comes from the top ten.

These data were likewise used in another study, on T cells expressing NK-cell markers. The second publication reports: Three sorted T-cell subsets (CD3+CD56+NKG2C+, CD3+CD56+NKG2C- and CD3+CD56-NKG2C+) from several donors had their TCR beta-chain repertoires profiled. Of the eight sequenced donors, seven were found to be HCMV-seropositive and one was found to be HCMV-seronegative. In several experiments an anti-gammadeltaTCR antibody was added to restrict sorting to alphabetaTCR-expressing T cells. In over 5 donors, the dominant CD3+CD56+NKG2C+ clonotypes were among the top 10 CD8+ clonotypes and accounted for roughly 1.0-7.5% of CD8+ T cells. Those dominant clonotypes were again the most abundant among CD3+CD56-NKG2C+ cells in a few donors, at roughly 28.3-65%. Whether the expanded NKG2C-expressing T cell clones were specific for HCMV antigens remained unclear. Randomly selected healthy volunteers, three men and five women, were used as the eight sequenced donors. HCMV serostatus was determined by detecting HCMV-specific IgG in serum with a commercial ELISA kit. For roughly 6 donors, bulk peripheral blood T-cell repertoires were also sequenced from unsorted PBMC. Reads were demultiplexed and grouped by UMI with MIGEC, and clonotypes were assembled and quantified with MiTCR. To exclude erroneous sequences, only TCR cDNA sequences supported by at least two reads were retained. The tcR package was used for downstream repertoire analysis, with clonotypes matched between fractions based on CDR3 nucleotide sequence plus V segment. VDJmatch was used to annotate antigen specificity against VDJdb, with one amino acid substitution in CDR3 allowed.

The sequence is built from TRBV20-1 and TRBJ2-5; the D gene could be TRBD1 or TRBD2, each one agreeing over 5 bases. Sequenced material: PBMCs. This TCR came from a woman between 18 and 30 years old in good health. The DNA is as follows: TGCAGTGCTAGGGGACGCGTGGAGACCCAGTACTTC. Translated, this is CSARGRVETQYF.